A selection of T cell receptor beta chains follows, all from one sample in a study of T cells in Graves' hyperthyroidism and ophthalmopathy. In TCRdb, the multiplex PCR reads were re-called with MiXCR into one record per CDR3 protein. The sample lists roughly 700,000 distinct CDR3 sequences, around a third occurring once. Sequenced input: blood. These receptors all stem from a woman in her thirties or forties with Graves' hyperthyroidism. CDR3s include the opening cysteine and the closing phenylalanine or tryptophan. D genes are given only for firm matches. Some rows have no size entry. The others give once, few or many, or a class for an expanded clone.

size: NA
V: TRBV11-1
D: TRBD1
length: 15
J: TRBJ2-7
CDR3: CASSLTRDRNYEQYF
DNA: TGTGCCAGCAGCTTGACAAGGGACAGGAACTACGAGCAGTACTTC

size: NA
V: TRBV7-9
D: TRBD2
length: 16
J: TRBJ2-7
CDR3: CASCGGLAGGFYEQYF
DNA: TGTGCCAGCTGCGGGGGGCTAGCGGGAGGGTTCTACGAGCAGTACTTC

size: few
V: TRBV28
D: TRBD1
length: 16
J: TRBJ1-6
CDR3: CASSLSVFPGGSPLHF
DNA: TGTGCCAGCAGCCTCTCGGTCTTTCCAGGGGGATCACCCCTCCACTTT

size: NA
V: TRBV10-3
D: TRBD1
length: 13
J: TRBJ1-5
CDR3: CAISQQGYQPQHF
DNA: TGTGCCATCAGTCAACAGGGGTATCAGCCCCAGCATTTT

size: NA
V: TRBV4-1
D: NA
length: 16
J: TRBJ1-3
CDR3: CASSQDWMVGGNTIYF
DNA: TGTGCCAGCAGCCAAGATTGGATGGTAGGAGGAAACACCATATATTTT

size: few
V: TRBV10-3
D: TRBD1
length: 14
J: TRBJ2-7
CDR3: CASGPPGQSYEQYF
DNA: TGTGCCAGCGGACCCCCGGGACAGTCCTACGAGCAGTACTTC

size: many
V: TRBV7-8
D: NA
length: 14
J: TRBJ2-7
CDR3: CASSNRASNYEQYF
DNA: TGTGCCAGCAGCAACCGGGCCTCAAACTACGAGCAGTACTTC

size: NA
V: TRBV5-1
D: TRBD1
length: 15
J: TRBJ2-7
CDR3: CAGSLDRGLAYEQYF
DNA: TGCGCCGGCAGCTTAGACAGGGGTCTAGCCTACGAGCAGTACTTC

size: NA
V: TRBV7-3
D: NA
length: 11
J: TRBJ2-3
CDR3: CASSLDDTQYF
DNA: TGTGCCAGCAGCTTGGACGATACGCAGTATTTT

size: many
V: TRBV29-1
D: NA
length: 15
J: TRBJ2-7
CDR3: CSVDPPPGTSHEQYF
DNA: TGCAGCGTTGATCCCCCCCCCGGCACATCCCACGAGCAGTACTTC

size: few
V: TRBV24-1
D: TRBD1
length: 14
J: TRBJ2-1
CDR3: CATSMTGGYNEQFF
DNA: TGTGCCACCAGTATGACAGGGGGCTACAATGAGCAGTTCTTC

size: many
V: TRBV25-1
D: NA
length: 15
J: TRBJ1-4
CDR3: CASSESGRPAGELFF
DNA: TGTGCCAGCAGTGAATCGGGACGGCCCGCGGGGGAACTGTTTTTT

size: NA
V: TRBV10-3
D: TRBD1
length: 15
J: TRBJ1-5
CDR3: CAISPGQGLNQAQHF
DNA: TGTGCCATCAGTCCGGGACAGGGACTGAATCAGGCCCAGCATTTT

size: NA
V: TRBV12-3/TRBV12-4
D: NA
length: 14
J: TRBJ2-7
CDR3: CASSEYLGSYEQYF
DNA: TGTGCCAGCAGCGAGTACCTTGGGTCCTACGAGCAGTACTTC

size: few
V: TRBV7-9
D: NA
length: 15
J: TRBJ1-1
CDR3: CASSHPSQLNTEAFF
DNA: TGTGCCAGCAGCCATCCGTCCCAGTTGAACACTGAAGCTTTCTTT

size: NA
V: TRBV12-3/TRBV12-4
D: NA
length: 14
J: TRBJ1-1
CDR3: CASSQHGIGPEAFF
DNA: TGCGCCAGCAGCCAGCACGGAATAGGGCCTGAAGCTTTCTTT

size: NA
V: TRBV5-1
D: NA
length: 18
J: TRBJ2-6
CDR3: CASSLSPGLEGGANVLTF
DNA: TGCGCCAGCAGCTTGTCCCCAGGGTTGGAAGGTGGGGCCAACGTCCTGACTTTC

size: NA
V: TRBV11-2
D: TRBD2
length: 16
J: TRBJ2-5
CDR3: CASRRWTSGDQETQYF
DNA: TGTGCCAGCAGGCGCTGGACTAGCGGGGACCAAGAGACCCAGTACTTC

size: many
V: TRBV7-2
D: TRBD2
length: 16
J: TRBJ2-5
CDR3: CASSLGGAGGWETQYF
DNA: TGTGCCAGCAGCTTAGGAGGAGCGGGAGGTTGGGAGACCCAGTACTTC

size: many
V: TRBV10-3
D: TRBD1
length: 14
J: TRBJ2-7
CDR3: CAISEAQGANEQYF
DNA: TGTGCCATCAGTGAGGCGCAGGGGGCGAACGAGCAGTACTTC

size: NA
V: TRBV25-1
D: NA
length: 14
J: TRBJ1-2
CDR3: CASSPGRDGYGYTF
DNA: TGTGCCAGCTCACCAGGACGCGACGGCTATGGCTACACCTTC

size: many
V: TRBV20-1
D: NA
length: 13
J: TRBJ1-2
CDR3: CSARPMNNYGYTF
DNA: TGCAGTGCTAGACCGATGAATAACTATGGCTACACCTTC